This TCR beta chain was documented in a study of T-cell memory formation after mild COVID-19. Study information: Largely, TCR clusters stayed within a single donor.

In the case of this clonotype: The target antigen is unknown.

In TCRdb, the 5' RACE reads were re-called with MiXCR into one record per CDR3 protein. This table holds 560,000 or so distinct CDR3 sequences, around 15% found once. Study findings and constraints: Clones that contracted from day 15 to 85 were balanced CD4/CD8, while later expanders leaned CD4+. Most CD4+ clones that shrank were in CM and EM, while CD8+ ones turned up in EMRA.

In germline, CDR1 is LNHDA, CDR2 SQIVND (reference sequence). Trimming pared 5 bases from V and 6 bases from J, leaving 11 bases between. CDR3 size: 13 residues. The origin of this receptor is an adult woman who had mild COVID-19 (a few samples of this study predate the infection). Cell type and time point are not known. Sequencing input: PBMCs or a T cell subset sorted from them (not recorded which). The chain employs TRBV19 and TRBJ2-1, with D possibly matching TRBD2 (6 bases). CDR3 sequence (DNA): TGTGCCAGTAGTGAAGTGGGGGGCAATGAGCAGTTCTTC. Protein sequence: CASSEVGGNEQFF.